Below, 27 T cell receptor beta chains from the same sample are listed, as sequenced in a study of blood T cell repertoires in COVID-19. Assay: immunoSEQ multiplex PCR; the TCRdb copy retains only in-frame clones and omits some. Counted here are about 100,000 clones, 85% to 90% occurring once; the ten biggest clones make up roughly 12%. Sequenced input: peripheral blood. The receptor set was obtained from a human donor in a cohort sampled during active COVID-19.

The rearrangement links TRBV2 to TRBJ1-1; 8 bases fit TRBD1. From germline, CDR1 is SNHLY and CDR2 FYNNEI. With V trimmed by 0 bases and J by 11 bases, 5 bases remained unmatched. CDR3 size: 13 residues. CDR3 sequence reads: CASSEALRGRAFF. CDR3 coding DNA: TGTGCCAGCAGTGAAGCGCTCAGGGGGCGGGCTTTCTTT.

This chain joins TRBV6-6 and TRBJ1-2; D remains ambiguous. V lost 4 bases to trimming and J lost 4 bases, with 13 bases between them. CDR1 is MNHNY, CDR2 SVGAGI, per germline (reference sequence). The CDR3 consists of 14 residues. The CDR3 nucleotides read TGTGCCAGCAGTTCCCTGGAGGACGGCTATGGCTACACCTTC. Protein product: CASSSLEDGYGYTF.

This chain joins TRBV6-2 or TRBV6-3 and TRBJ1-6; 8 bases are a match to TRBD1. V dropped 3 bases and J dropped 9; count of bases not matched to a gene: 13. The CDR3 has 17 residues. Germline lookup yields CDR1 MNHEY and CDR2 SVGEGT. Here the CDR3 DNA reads TGTGCCAGCAGTTATTCGTCCTCGGGACAGGTGATTTCACCCCTCCACTTT. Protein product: CASSYSSSGQVISPLHF.

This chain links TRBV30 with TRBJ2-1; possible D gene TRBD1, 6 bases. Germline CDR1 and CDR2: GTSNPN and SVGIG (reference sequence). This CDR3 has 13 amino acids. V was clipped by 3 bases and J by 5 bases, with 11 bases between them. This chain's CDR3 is CAWSRDKNNEQFF. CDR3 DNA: TGTGCCTGGAGCCGGGACAAGAACAATGAGCAGTTCTTC.

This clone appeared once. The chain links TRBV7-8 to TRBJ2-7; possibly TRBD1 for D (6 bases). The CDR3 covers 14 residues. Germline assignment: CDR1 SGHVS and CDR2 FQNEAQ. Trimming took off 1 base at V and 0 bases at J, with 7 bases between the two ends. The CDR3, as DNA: TGTGCCAGCAGCTTAGACAGGGACTCCTACGAGCAGTACTTC. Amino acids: CASSLDRDSYEQYF.

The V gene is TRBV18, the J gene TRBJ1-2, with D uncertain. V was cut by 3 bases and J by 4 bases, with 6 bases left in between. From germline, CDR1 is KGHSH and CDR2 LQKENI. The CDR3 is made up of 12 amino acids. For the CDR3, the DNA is TGTGCCAGCTCACCGGGCAGCTATGGCTACACCTTC. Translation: CASSPGSYGYTF.

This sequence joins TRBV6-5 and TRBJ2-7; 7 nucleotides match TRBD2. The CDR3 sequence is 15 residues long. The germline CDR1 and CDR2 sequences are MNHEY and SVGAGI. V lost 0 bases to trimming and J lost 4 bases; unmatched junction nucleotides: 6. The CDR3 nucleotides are TGTGCCAGCAGTTACTCGCAGAGCGGGACTTACGAGCAGTACTTC. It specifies CASSYSQSGTYEQYF.

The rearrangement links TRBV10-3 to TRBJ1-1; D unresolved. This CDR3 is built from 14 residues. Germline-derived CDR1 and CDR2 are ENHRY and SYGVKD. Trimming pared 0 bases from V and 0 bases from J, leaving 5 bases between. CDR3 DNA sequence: TGTGCCATCAGTGAGTCCCCAGTGAACACTGAAGCTTTCTTT. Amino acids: CAISESPVNTEAFF.

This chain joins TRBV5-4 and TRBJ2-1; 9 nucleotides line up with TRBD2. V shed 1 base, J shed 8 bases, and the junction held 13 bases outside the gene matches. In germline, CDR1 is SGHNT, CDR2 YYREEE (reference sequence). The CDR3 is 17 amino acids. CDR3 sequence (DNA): TGTGCCAGCAGCTTGCGGGCGGGGGGGCCAAAGGTGGATGAGCAGTTCTTC. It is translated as CASSLRAGGPKVDEQFF.

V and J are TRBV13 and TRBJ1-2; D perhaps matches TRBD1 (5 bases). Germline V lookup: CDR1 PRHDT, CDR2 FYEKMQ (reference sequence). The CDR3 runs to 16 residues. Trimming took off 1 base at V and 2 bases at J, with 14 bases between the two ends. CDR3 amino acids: CASSLAVGQENYGYTF. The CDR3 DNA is TGTGCCAGCAGCTTAGCGGTGGGGCAGGAGAACTATGGCTACACCTTC.

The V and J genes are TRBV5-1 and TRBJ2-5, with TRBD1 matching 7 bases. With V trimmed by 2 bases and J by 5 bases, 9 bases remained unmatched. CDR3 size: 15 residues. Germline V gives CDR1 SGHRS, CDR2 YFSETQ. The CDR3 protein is CASSFDRVVEETQYF. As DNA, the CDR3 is TGCGCCAGCAGCTTCGACAGGGTAGTCGAGGAGACCCAGTACTTC.

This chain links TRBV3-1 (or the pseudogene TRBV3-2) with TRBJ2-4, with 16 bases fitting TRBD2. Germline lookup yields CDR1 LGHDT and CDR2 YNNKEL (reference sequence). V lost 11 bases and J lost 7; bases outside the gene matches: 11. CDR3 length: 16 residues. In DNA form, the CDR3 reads TGTGCCTCGGGACTAGCGGGAGGGCCGGTCGATAACATTCAGTACTTC. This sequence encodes CASGLAGGPVDNIQYF.

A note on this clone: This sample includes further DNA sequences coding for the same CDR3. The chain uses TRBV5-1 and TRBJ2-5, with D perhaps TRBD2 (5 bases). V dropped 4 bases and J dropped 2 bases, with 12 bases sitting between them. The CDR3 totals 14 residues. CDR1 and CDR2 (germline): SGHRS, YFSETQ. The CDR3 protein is CASSLPTGQETQYF. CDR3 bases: TGCGCCAGCAGCCTCCCGACGGGGCAAGAGACCCAGTACTTC.

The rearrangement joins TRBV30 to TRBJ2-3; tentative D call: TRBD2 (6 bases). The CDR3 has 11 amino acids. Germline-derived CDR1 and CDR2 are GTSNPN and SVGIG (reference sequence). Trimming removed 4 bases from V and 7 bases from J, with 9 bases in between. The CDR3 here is CAWTLANTQYF. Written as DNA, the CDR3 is TGTGCCTGGACCCTAGCGAATACGCAGTATTTT.

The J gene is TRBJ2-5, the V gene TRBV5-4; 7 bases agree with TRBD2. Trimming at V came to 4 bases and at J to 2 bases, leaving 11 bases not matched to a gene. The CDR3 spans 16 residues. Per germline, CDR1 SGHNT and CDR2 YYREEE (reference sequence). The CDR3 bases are TGTGCCAGCAGCGGTGCGAGACTAGCAGGACAAGAGACCCAGTACTTC. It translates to CASSGARLAGQETQYF.

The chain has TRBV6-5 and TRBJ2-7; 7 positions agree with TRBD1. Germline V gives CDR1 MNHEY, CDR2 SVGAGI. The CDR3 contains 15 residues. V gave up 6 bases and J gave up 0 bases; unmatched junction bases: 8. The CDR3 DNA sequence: TGTGCCAGCAGGGTTACAGGGGCTTTCTCCTACGAGCAGTACTTC. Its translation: CASRVTGAFSYEQYF.

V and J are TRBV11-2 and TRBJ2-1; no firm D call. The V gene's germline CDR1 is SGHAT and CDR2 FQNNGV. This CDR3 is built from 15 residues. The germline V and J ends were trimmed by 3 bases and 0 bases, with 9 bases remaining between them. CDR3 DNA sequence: TGTGCCAGCAGCTTTGGGCAAAGCTCCTACAATGAGCAGTTCTTC. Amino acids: CASSFGQSSYNEQFF.

The DNA for the CDR3 is TGCAGCGCGATAGACAGGGGGAACACTGAAGCTTTCTTT. It specifies CSAIDRGNTEAFF. The J gene is TRBJ1-1, the V gene TRBV29-1, with 8 bases that match TRBD1. The CDR3 has 13 residues. Germline V gene lookup returns CDR1 SQVTM and CDR2 ANQGSEA. With 7 bases clipped from V and 1 base from J, the junction kept 5 bases outside the gene matches. The full variable domain, rest sourced from reference TRBV29-1 and TRBJ1-1, is SAVISQKPSRDICQRGTSLTIQCQVDSQVTMMFWYRQQPGQSLTLIATANQGSEATYESGFVIDKFPISRPNLTFSTLTVSNMSPEDSSIYLCSAIDRGNTEAFFGQGTRLTVV.

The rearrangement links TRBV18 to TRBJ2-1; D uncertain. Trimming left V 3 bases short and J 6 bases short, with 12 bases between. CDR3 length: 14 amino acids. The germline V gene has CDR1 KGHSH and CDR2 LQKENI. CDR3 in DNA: TGTGCCAGCTCACCGGAGTATGCTCGCAATGAGCAGTTCTTC. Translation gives CASSPEYARNEQFF.

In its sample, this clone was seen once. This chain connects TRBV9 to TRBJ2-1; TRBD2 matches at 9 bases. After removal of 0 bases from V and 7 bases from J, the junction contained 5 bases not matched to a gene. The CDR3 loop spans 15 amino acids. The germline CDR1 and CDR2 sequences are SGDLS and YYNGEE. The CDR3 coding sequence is TGTGCCAGCAGCGTAGGGGTAGCGGGAGATAATGAGCAGTTCTTC. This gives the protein CASSVGVAGDNEQFF. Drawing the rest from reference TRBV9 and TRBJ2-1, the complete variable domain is DSGVTQTPKHLITATGQRVTLRCSPRSGDLSVYWYQQSLDQGLQFLIQYYNGEERAKGNILERFSAQQFPDLHSELNLSSLELGDSALYFCASSVGVAGDNEQFFGPGTRLTVL.

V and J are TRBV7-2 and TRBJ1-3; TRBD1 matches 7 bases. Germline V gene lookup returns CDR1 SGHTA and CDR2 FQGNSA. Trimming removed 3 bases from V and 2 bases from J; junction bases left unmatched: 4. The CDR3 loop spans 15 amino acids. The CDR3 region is CASSFQGTAGNTIYF. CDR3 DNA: TGTGCCAGCAGCTTTCAGGGGACAGCTGGAAACACCATATATTTT.

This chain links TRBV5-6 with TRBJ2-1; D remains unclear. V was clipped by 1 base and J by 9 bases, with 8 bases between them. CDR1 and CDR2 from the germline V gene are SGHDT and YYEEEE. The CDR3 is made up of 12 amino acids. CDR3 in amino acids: CASSLIRFEQFF. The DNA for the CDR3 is TGTGCCAGCAGCTTGATTAGATTTGAGCAGTTCTTC.

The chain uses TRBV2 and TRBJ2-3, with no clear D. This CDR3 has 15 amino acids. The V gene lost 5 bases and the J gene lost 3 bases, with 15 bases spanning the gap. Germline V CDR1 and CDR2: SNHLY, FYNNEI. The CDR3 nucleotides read TGTGCCAGCAGTTCGGCTGCGGTCCCAACAGATACGCAGTATTTT. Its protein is CASSSAAVPTDTQYF.

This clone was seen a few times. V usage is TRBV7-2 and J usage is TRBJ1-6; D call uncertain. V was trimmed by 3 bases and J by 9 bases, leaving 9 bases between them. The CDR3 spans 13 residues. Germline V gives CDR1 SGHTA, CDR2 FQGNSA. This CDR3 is CASSFKNSSPLHF. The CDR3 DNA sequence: TGTGCCAGCAGCTTCAAAAATAGTTCACCCCTCCACTTT.

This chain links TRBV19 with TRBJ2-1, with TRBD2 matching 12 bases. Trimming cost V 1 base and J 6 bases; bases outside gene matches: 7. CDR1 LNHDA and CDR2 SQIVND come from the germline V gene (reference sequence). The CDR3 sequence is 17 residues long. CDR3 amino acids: CASSIGASGRVGNEQFF. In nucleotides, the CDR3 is TGTGCCAGTAGTATAGGGGCTAGCGGGAGGGTCGGCAATGAGCAGTTCTTC.

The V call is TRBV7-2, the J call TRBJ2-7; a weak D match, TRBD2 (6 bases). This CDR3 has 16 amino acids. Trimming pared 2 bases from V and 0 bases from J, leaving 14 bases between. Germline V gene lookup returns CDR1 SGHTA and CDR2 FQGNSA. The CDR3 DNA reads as TGTGCCAGCAGCTTACCCCCGCCCGGGAGCTCCTACGAGCAGTACTTC. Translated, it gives CASSLPPPGSSYEQYF.

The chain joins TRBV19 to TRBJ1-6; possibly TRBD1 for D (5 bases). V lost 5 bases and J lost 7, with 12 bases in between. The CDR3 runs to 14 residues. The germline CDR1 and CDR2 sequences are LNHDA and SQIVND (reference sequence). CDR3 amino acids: CASSPQGINSPLHF. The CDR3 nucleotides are TGTGCCAGTAGTCCGCAGGGTATCAATTCACCCCTCCACTTT.